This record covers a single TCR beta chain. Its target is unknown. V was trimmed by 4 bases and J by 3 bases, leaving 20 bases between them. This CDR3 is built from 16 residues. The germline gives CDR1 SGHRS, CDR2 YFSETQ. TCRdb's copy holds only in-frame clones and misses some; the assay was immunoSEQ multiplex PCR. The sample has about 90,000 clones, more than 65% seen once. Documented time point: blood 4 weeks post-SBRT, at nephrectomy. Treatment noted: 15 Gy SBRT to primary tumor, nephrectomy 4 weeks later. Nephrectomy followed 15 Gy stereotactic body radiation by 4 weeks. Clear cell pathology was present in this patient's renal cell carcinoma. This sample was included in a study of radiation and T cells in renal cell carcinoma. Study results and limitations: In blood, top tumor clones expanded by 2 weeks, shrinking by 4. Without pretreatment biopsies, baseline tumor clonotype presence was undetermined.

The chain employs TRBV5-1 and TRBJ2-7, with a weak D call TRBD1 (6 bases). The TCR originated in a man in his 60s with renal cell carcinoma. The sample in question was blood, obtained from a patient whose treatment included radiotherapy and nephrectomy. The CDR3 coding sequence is TGCGCCAGCAGCCCGACAGGTCCCCTCGATTTCTACGAGCAGTACTTC. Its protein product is CASSPTGPLDFYEQYF.